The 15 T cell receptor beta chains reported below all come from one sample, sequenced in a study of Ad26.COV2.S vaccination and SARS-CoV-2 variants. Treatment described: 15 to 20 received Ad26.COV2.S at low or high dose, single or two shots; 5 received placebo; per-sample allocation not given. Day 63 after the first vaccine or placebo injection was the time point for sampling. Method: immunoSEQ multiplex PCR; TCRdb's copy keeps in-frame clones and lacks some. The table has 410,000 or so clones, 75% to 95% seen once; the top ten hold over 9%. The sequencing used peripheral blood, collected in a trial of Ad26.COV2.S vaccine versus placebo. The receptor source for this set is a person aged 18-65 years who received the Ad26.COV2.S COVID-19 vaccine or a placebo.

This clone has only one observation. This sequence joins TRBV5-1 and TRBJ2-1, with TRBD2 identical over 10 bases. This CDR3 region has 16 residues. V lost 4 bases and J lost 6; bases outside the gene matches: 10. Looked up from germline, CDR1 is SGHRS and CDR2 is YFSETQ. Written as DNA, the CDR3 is TGCGCCAGCAGCCCGCCGGGACTAGCGACTCCCAATGAGCAGTTCTTC. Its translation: CASSPPGLATPNEQFF.

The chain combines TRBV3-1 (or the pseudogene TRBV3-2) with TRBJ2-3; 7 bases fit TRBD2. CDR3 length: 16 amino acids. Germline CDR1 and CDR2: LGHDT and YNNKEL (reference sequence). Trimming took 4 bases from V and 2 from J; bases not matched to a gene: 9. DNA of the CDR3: TGTGCCAGCAGCCCCCGGGTAGCGGGCCCCACAGATACGCAGTATTTT. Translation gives CASSPRVAGPTDTQYF.

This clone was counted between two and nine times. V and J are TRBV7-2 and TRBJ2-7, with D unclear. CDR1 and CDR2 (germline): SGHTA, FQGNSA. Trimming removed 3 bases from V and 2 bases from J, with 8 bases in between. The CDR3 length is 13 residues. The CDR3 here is CASSFSGPYEQYF. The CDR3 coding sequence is TGTGCCAGCAGCTTTTCCGGCCCCTACGAGCAGTACTTC. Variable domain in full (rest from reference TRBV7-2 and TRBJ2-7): GAGVSQSPSNKVTEKGKDVELRCDPISGHTALYWYRQSLGQGLEFLIYFQGNSAPDKSGLPSDRFSAERTGGSVSTLTIQRTQQEDSAVYLCASSFSGPYEQYFGPGTRLTVT.

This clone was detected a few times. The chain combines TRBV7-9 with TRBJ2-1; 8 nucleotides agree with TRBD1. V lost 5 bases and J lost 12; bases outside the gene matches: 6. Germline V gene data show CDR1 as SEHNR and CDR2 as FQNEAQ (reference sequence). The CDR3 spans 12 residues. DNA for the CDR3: TGTGCCAGCAGCACCCGGACAGGGCCGCAGTTCTTC. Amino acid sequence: CASSTRTGPQFF. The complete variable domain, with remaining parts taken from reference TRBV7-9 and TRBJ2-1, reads DTGVSQNPRHKITKRGQNVTFRCDPISEHNRLYWYRQTLGQGPEFLTYFQNEAQLEKSRLLSDRFSAERPKGSFSTLEIQRTEQGDSAMYLCASSTRTGPQFFGPGTRLTVL.

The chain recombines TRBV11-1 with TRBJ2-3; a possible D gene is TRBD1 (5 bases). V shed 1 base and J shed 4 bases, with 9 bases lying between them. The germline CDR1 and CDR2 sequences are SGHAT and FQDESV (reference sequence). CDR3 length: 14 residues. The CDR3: CASSLGQIADTQYF. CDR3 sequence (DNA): TGTGCCAGCAGCTTAGGACAGATTGCAGATACGCAGTATTTT.

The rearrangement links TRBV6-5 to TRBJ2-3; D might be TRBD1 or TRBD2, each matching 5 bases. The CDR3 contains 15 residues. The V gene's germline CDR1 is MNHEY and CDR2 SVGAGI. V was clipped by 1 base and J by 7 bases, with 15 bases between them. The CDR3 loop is CASSYFRDGGNTQYF. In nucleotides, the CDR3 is TGTGCCAGCAGTTACTTCCGGGACGGTGGAAATACGCAGTATTTT.

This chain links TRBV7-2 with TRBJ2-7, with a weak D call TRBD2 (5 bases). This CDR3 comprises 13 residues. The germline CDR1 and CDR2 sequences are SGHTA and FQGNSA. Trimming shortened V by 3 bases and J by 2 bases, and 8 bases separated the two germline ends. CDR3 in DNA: TGTGCCAGCAGCTTCGGGATAGCCTACGAGCAGTACTTC. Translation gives CASSFGIAYEQYF.

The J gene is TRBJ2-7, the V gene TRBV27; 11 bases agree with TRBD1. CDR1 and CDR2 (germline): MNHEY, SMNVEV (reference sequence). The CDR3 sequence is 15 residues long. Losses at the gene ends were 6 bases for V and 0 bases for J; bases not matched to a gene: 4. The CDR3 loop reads CASRWGTGGSYEQYF. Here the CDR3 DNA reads TGTGCCAGCAGATGGGGGACAGGGGGCTCCTACGAGCAGTACTTC.

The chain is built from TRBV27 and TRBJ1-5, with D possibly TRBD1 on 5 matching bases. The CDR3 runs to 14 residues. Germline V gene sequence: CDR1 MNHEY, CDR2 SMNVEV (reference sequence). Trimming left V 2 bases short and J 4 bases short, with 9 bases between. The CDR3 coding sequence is TGTGCCAGCAGTTTAGGGGGGGGAAATCAGCCCCAGCATTTT. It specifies CASSLGGGNQPQHF.

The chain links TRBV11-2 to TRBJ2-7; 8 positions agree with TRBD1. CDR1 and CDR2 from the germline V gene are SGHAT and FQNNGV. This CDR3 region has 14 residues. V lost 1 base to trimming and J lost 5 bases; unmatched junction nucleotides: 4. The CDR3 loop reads CASSLGTGIHEQYF. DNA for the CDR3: TGTGCCAGCAGCTTAGGGACAGGGATCCACGAGCAGTACTTC.

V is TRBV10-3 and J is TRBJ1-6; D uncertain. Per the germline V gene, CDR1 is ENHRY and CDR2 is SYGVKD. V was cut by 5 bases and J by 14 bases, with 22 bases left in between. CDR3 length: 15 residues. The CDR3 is CAISRRSGPGRTLHF. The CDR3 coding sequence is TGTGCCATCAGTCGAAGAAGCGGGCCAGGCCGAACCCTCCACTTT.

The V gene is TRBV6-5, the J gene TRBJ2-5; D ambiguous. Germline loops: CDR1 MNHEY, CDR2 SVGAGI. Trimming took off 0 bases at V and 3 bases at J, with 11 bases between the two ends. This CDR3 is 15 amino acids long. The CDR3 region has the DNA TGTGCCAGCAGTTACTCGACACTGGCAGAAGAGACCCAGTACTTC. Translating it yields CASSYSTLAEETQYF.

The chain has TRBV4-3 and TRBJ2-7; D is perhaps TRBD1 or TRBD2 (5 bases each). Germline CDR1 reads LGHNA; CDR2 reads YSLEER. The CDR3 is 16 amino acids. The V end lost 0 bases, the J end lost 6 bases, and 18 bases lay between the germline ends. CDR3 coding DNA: TGCGCCAGCAGCCAAGATTTGGGGACGATAAAAAGCGAGCAGTACTTC. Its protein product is CASSQDLGTIKSEQYF.

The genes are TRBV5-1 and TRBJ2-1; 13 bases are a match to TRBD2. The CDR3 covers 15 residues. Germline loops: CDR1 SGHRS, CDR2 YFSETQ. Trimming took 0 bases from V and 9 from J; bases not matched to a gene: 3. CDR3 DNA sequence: TGCGCCAGCAGCTTGGGGACTAGCGGGAGCGTTGAGCAGTTCTTC. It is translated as CASSLGTSGSVEQFF. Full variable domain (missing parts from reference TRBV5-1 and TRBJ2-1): KAGVTQTPRYLIKTRGQQVTLSCSPISGHRSVSWYQQTPGQGLQFLFEYFSETQRNKGNFPGRFSGRQFSNSRSEMNVSTLELGDSALYLCASSLGTSGSVEQFFGPGTRLTVL.

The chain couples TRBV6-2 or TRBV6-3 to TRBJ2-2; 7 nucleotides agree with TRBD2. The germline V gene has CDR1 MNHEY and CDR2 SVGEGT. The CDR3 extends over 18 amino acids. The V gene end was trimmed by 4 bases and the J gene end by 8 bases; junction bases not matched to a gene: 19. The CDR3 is CASSFPTPGLPSPGELFF. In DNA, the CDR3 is TGTGCCAGCAGTTTTCCCACCCCGGGACTACCTTCTCCGGGGGAGCTGTTTTTT.